This T cell receptor (beta chain) came from a study of identifying expanded T cells in peripheral blood. Between the trimmed V and J ends, which lost 1 base and 4 bases, there was a span of 8 bases. Per germline, CDR1 SGHTA and CDR2 FQGNSA. The CDR3 extends over 14 amino acids. Using immunoSEQ multiplex PCR, the repertoire was profiled, and TCRdb retains in-frame clones only, with some absent. The data show roughly 84,000 clones, with around 90% seen just once and 7% to 7.5% held by the top ten. Sequenced: blood. The chain carries TRBV7-2 and TRBJ1-5; a weak D match, TRBD1 (5 bases). The sequence came from a person aged 18-70 years in good health. CDR3: CASSLVGGNQPQHF. CDR3 nucleotides: TGTGCCAGCAGCTTAGTGGGGGGGAATCAGCCCCAGCATTTT.